This entry lists 12 T cell receptor beta chains sequenced from one sample in a study of T-cell memory formation after mild COVID-19. TCRdb recomputed calls from the 5' RACE reads with MiXCR, one row per CDR3 protein. The sample lists approximately 390,000 distinct CDR3 sequences, roughly 15% occurring once. Sequences were obtained from PBMCs or a T cell subset sorted from them (not recorded which). All receptors come from a man aged 18 to 30 who had mild COVID-19 (a few samples of this study predate the infection). Cell type and time point are not known.

This chain uses TRBV29-1 with TRBJ1-1, with TRBD1 identical over 11 bases. This CDR3 is 13 amino acids long. CDR1 and CDR2 (germline): SQVTM, ANQGSEA. V shed 6 bases and J 4 bases; nucleotides not matched to a gene: 4. CDR3 nucleotides: TGCAGCGTCGGACAGGGGGCCGGCACTGAAGCTTTCTTT. It is translated as CSVGQGAGTEAFF. The entire variable domain, with the rest obtained from reference TRBV29-1 and TRBJ1-1, is as follows: SAVISQKPSRDICQRGTSLTIQCQVDSQVTMMFWYRQQPGQSLTLIATANQGSEATYESGFVIDKFPISRPNLTFSTLTVSNMSPEDSSIYLCSVGQGAGTEAFFGQGTRLTVV.

The chain employs TRBV7-3 and TRBJ2-1; 7 bases match TRBD2. V gave up 0 bases and J gave up 2 bases; unmatched junction bases: 7. This CDR3 is 17 amino acids long. CDR1 and CDR2 from the germline V gene are SGHTA and FQGTGA. In DNA form, the CDR3 reads TGTGCCAGCAGCTTAACCTTCAGCGGGGCCACCTACAATGAGCAGTTCTTC. Translating gives CASSLTFSGATYNEQFF.

The chain recombines TRBV24-1 with TRBJ1-1; D is possibly TRBD1 (5 bases). Looked up from germline, CDR1 is KGHDR and CDR2 is SFDVKD. CDR3 length: 15 amino acids. Between the trimmed V and J ends, which lost 8 bases and 3 bases, there was a span of 18 bases. The CDR3 sequence is CATTGAAVSHTEAFF. CDR3 in DNA: TGTGCCACCACCGGGGCCGCGGTAAGTCACACTGAAGCTTTCTTT.

The chain carries TRBV5-1 and TRBJ1-1; the D gene is possibly TRBD1 (5 bases). With 0 bases removed from V and 10 bases from J, the gap between germline ends came to 19 bases. The CDR3 spans 15 residues. Germline assignment: CDR1 SGHRS and CDR2 YFSETQ. For the CDR3, the DNA is TGCGCCAGCAGCTTGGAGGTGGGGGGGTCCGCGAGAGCTTTCTTT. Translation: CASSLEVGGSARAFF.

This chain connects TRBV7-2 to TRBJ2-2; D possibly corresponds to TRBD2 (7 bases). Germline-derived CDR1 and CDR2 are SGHTA and FQGNSA. The CDR3 loop spans 17 amino acids. V was clipped by 5 bases and J by 3 bases, with 19 bases between them. CDR3 in DNA: TGTGCCAGCAGCAAGGCCCTGGGGGGGGGCTACACCGGGGAGCTGTTTTTT. Encoded protein: CASSKALGGGYTGELFF.

This clonotype was seen more than once but under ten times. J is TRBJ1-5 and V is TRBV12-3 or TRBV12-4; D uncertain. The V and J ends lost 4 bases and 6 bases respectively, with 16 bases between them. The CDR3 extends over 15 amino acids. The DNA of the CDR3 is TGTGCCAGCAGTTCGTCCCCCGAAACTGCTCAGCCCCAGCATTTT. This gives the protein CASSSSPETAQPQHF.

J is TRBJ1-2 and V is TRBV7-3; 10 bases agree with TRBD1. The CDR3 has 13 amino acids. The V gene end was trimmed by 5 bases and the J gene end by 9 bases; junction bases not matched to a gene: 6. Germline loops: CDR1 SGHTA, CDR2 FQGTGA. CDR3 region: CASSPGTGESYTF. CDR3 in DNA: TGTGCCAGCAGCCCAGGGACAGGGGAAAGCTACACCTTC.

The rearrangement links TRBV7-9 to TRBJ1-2, with D possibly matching TRBD1 (6 bases). This CDR3 spans 12 amino acids. In germline, CDR1 is SEHNR, CDR2 FQNEAQ (reference sequence). V gave up 5 bases and J gave up 8 bases, with 12 bases separating them. The CDR3 sequence: CASSDSGTGYTF. For the CDR3, the DNA is TGTGCCAGCAGCGATTCCGGGACAGGCTACACCTTC.

This chain uses TRBV6-5 with TRBJ1-2; D perhaps matches TRBD1 (5 bases). V shed 10 bases and J shed 8 bases, with 23 bases lying between them. The CDR3 has 14 amino acids. The germline CDR1 and CDR2 sequences are MNHEY and SVGAGI. The CDR3 DNA reads as TGTGCCACCGCGACGACAGACGGGGATCTGGGCTACACCTTC. This encodes CATATTDGDLGYTF.

This clonotype has more than one count but fewer than ten. The rearrangement uses TRBV10-3 and TRBJ2-5; 8 bases agree with TRBD1. Germline V CDR1 and CDR2: ENHRY, SYGVKD. The J segment lost 4 bases and the V segment lost 10 bases, leaving 8 bases of the junction unmatched. The CDR3 is 13 residues long. The CDR3 sequence is CATWTGTGETQYF. CDR3 coding DNA: TGTGCCACCTGGACAGGGACGGGAGAGACCCAGTACTTC.

This clonotype was found a few times. This chain joins TRBV5-1 and TRBJ2-7, with TRBD2 as a possible D gene (5 bases). Germline lookup yields CDR1 SGHRS and CDR2 YFSETQ. V was shortened by 3 bases and J by 0 bases, with 13 bases between the two germline ends. The CDR3 is 15 residues long. This CDR3 is CASSSTGDSSYEQYF. CDR3 in DNA: TGCGCCAGCAGCTCCACCGGGGATAGCTCCTACGAGCAGTACTTC. The full variable domain, in which reference TRBV5-1 and TRBJ2-7 provide the parts outside the CDR3, is KAGVTQTPRYLIKTRGQQVTLSCSPISGHRSVSWYQQTPGQGLQFLFEYFSETQRNKGNFPGRFSGRQFSNSRSEMNVSTLELGDSALYLCASSSTGDSSYEQYFGPGTRLTVT.

The chain combines TRBV9 with TRBJ2-7; D is undetermined. V dropped 0 bases and J dropped 3 bases, with 7 bases sitting between them. The CDR3 runs 13 residues. Germline V gene data show CDR1 as SGDLS and CDR2 as YYNGEE. CDR3 region: CASSVGGVYEQYF. The CDR3 region has the DNA TGTGCCAGCAGCGTAGGTGGGGTCTACGAGCAGTACTTC.